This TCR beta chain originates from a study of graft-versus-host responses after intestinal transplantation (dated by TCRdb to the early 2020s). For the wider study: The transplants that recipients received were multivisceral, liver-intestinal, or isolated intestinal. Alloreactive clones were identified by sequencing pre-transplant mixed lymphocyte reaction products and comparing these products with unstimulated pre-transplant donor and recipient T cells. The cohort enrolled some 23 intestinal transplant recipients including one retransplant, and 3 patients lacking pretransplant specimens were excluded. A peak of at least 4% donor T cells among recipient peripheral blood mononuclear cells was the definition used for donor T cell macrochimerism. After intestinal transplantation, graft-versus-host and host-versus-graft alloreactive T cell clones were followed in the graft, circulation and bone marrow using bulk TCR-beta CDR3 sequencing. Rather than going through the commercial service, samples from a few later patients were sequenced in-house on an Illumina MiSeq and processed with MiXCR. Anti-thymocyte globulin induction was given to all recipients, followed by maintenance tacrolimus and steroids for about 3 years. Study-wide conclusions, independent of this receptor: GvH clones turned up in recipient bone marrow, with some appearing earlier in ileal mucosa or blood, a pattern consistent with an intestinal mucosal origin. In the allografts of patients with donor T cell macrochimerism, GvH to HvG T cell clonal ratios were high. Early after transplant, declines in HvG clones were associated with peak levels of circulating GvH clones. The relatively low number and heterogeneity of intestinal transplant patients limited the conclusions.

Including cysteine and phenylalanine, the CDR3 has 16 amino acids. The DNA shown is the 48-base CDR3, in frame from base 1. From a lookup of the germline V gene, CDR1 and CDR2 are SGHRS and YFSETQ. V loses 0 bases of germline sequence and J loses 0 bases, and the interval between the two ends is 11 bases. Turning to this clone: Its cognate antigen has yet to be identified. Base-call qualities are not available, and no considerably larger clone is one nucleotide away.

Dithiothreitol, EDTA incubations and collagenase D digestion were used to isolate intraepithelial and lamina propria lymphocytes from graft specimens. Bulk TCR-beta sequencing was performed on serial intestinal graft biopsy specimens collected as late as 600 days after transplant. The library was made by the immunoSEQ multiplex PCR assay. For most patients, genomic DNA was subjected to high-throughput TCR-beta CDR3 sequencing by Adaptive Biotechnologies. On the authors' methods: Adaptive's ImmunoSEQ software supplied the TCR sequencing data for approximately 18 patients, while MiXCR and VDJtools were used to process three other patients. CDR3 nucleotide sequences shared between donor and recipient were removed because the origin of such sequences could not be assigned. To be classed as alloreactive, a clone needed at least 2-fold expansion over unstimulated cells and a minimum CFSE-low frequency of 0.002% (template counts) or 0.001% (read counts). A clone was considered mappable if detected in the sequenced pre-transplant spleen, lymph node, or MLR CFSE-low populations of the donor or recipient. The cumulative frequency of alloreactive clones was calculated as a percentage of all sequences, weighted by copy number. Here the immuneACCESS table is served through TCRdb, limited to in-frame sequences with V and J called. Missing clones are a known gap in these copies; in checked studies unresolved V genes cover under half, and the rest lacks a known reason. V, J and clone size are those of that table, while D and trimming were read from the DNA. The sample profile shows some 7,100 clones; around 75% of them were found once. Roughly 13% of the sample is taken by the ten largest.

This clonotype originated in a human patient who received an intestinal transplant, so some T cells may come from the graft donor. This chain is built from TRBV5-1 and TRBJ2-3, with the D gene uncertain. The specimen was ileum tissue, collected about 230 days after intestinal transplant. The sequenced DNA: TGCGCCAGCAGCTTGGGTCGGGTACCTAGCACAGATACGCAGTATTTT. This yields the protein CASSLGRVPSTDTQYF. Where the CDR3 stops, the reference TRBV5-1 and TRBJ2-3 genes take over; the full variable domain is KAGVTQTPRYLIKTRGQQVTLSCSPISGHRSVSWYQQTPGQGLQFLFEYFSETQRNKGNFPGRFSGRQFSNSRSEMNVSTLELGDSALYLCASSLGRVPSTDTQYFGPGTRLTVL.